This T cell receptor (beta chain) was identified in a study of blood T cell repertoires in COVID-19. Study-level background: Sites in the United States, Italy and Spain provided acute and convalescent COVID-19 samples.

The protocol was immunoSEQ multiplex PCR, while the TCRdb copy is restricted to in-frame clones and leaves out a portion. Of over 250,000 clones listed, approximately 82% are singletons. Recruitment covered under 25 US areas and drew participants whose ages spanned roughly 18 to 100 years. Exposed enrollees had met someone with a PCR-confirmed or clinician-diagnosed COVID-19 case at some point within the 2 weeks before study entry. This clone turned up a few times. The receptor's source is a man aged 40-55 years who had been exposed to COVID-19. Sample: PBMCs or T cells enriched from blood (not recorded which).

Here the CDR3 DNA reads TGTGCCAGCAGTTATATCCCAGGGACTAACTATGGCTACACCTTC. Its protein product is CASSYIPGTNYGYTF. The chain carries TRBV6-6 and TRBJ1-2; the D gene is possibly TRBD1 (5 bases). Germline V lookup: CDR1 MNHNY, CDR2 SVGAGI (reference sequence). The ends were cut back, 3 bases at V and 0 bases at J, with 11 bases in the middle. The CDR3 is 15 residues long.